One sample yielded the 8 T cell receptor beta chains listed below, sequenced in a study of beta chain features in type 1 diabetes (dated by TCRdb to the late 2010s). Summary of the overall study and its limitations: Type 1 diabetes patients showed a moderate but significant shortening of TCRB CDR3 length in all four CD4+ subsets.

The antigens for these receptors are not known. To prepare the library, the immunoSEQ multiplex PCR assay was applied. The High Capacity cDNA Reverse Transcription Kit was used to reverse transcribe all of the isolated RNA, meaning that expressed TCRB transcripts were what got sequenced. Held by TCRdb, this immuneACCESS table contains in-frame sequences only and omits some clones. Under half of the omission traces to an unresolved V gene where checked; the cause of the rest is unknown. In all, the sample holds around 600,000 clones, and under 15% of those were seen once. The ten most abundant clones make up around 0.12% of the sample. The sequencing input was naive CD4+ T cells from blood. The sample's cell subset or site label, in plain terms: true naive CD4+ T cells. The receptors were sampled from a man aged 25 to 40 with type 1 diabetes.

This clone was seen a few times. The V and J genes are TRBV20-1 and TRBJ2-4; no definite D call. The CDR3 loop spans 11 amino acids. Germline lookup yields CDR1 DFQATT and CDR2 SNEGSKA (reference sequence). V was cut by 8 bases and J by 5 bases, with 10 bases left in between. For the CDR3, the DNA is TGCAGTACAAAAGTTGAAAACATTCAGTACTTC. Its protein product is CSTKVENIQYF.

This clone was observed a handful of times. The rearrangement links TRBV7-2 to TRBJ2-7; D assignment may be TRBD1 or TRBD2 (7 bases each). Between the trimmed V and J ends, which lost 5 bases and 3 bases, there was a span of 17 bases. The CDR3 contains 15 residues. The germline V gene has CDR1 SGHTA and CDR2 FQGNSA. This CDR3 is CASSPAGQHLYEQYF. In DNA form, the CDR3 reads TGTGCCAGCAGCCCAGCGGGACAGCACCTCTACGAGCAGTACTTC. Full variable domain (rest looked up from reference TRBV7-2 and TRBJ2-7): GAGVSQSPSNKVTEKGKDVELRCDPISGHTALYWYRQSLGQGLEFLIYFQGNSAPDKSGLPSDRFSAERTGGSVSTLTIQRTQQEDSAVYLCASSPAGQHLYEQYFGPGTRLTVT.

J is TRBJ2-7 and V is TRBV30; TRBD2 matches at 7 bases. The V gene's germline CDR1 is GTSNPN and CDR2 SVGIG (reference sequence). This CDR3 is built from 13 residues. V lost 4 bases to trimming and J lost 3 bases; unmatched junction nucleotides: 6. For the CDR3, the DNA is TGTGCCTGGAACGGGCGGGGGATCTACGAGCAGTACTTC. Translating gives CAWNGRGIYEQYF.

The V call is TRBV9, the J call TRBJ2-1, with 8 positions matching TRBD1. The CDR3 has 16 amino acids. J lost 1 base, V lost 0 bases, and 3 bases had no gene match. Germline lookup yields CDR1 SGDLS and CDR2 YYNGEE. The CDR3 region is CASSVVTGGSYNEQFF. CDR3 nucleotide sequence: TGTGCCAGCAGCGTAGTAACAGGGGGGTCCTACAATGAGCAGTTCTTC. The full variable domain, completed using reference TRBV9 and TRBJ2-1, is DSGVTQTPKHLITATGQRVTLRCSPRSGDLSVYWYQQSLDQGLQFLIQYYNGEERAKGNILERFSAQQFPDLHSELNLSSLELGDSALYFCASSVVTGGSYNEQFFGPGTRLTVL.

The chain has TRBV30 and TRBJ2-7; 9 bases agree with TRBD1. V lost 1 base and J lost 2; bases outside the gene matches: 9. The V gene's germline CDR1 is GTSNPN and CDR2 SVGIG (reference sequence). This CDR3 spans 16 amino acids. The CDR3 DNA is TGTGCCTGGAGTGGCCTCCAACAGGGGGCGACCTACGAGCAGTACTTC. It specifies CAWSGLQQGATYEQYF.

In its sample, this clone was seen a few times. The chain has TRBV9 and TRBJ1-6; the D is unclear. Deletions cut 3 bases from V and 7 bases from J, with 17 bases between. CDR3 length: 16 residues. Germline V gene lookup returns CDR1 SGDLS and CDR2 YYNGEE. This CDR3 reads CASSGPFDGRNSPLHF. The CDR3 bases are TGTGCCAGCAGCGGTCCATTCGACGGAAGAAATTCACCCCTCCACTTT.

V usage is TRBV2 and J usage is TRBJ1-4; no clear D gene. The CDR3 runs 12 residues. V was shortened by 0 bases and J by 7 bases, with 3 bases between the two germline ends. The V gene's germline CDR1 is SNHLY and CDR2 FYNNEI. The CDR3 DNA follows: TGTGCCAGCAGTGAAGCGCCTGAAAAACTGTTTTTT. It codes for CASSEAPEKLFF.

The chain links TRBV4-3 to TRBJ2-1; TRBD2 aligns across 9 bases. CDR3 length: 16 amino acids. Germline V gene lookup returns CDR1 LGHNA and CDR2 YSLEER. V shed 2 bases, J shed 1 base, and the junction held 3 bases outside the gene matches. As DNA, the CDR3 is TGCGCCAGCAGCCAATTCACTAGCGGGTCCTACAATGAGCAGTTCTTC. Its protein product is CASSQFTSGSYNEQFF.